The next 23 T cell receptor beta chains were all read from a single sample in a study of cytomegalovirus exposure and HLA in healthy donors. 60 Vbeta and 13 Jbeta primers were used in PCR. Method: immunoSEQ multiplex PCR; TCRdb's copy keeps in-frame clones and lacks some. Its table records 100,000 to 150,000 clones. The sample comprised PBMCs. The receptors were gathered from a man aged 18 to 30 in good health and CMV-seronegative.

This chain joins TRBV9 and TRBJ2-7; 10 bases line up with TRBD2. V lost 0 bases to trimming and J lost 1 base; unmatched junction nucleotides: 1. The CDR3 is made up of 15 amino acids. Germline CDR1 SGDLS, CDR2 YYNGEE. CDR3 protein: CASSVEAGGSYEQYF. The CDR3 bases are TGTGCCAGCAGCGTAGAAGCGGGAGGGTCCTACGAGCAGTACTTC.

The rearrangement joins TRBV5-8 to TRBJ1-5; D uncertain. Germline V lookup: CDR1 SGHTS, CDR2 YDEGEE. The CDR3 covers 15 residues. V lost 3 bases and J lost 7, with 17 bases in between. The CDR3 bases are TGTGCCAGCAGCTCCCGCCGCGGGGTCACCCAGCCCCAGCATTTT. Protein sequence: CASSSRRGVTQPQHF.

The chain's CDR3 is CASSESLMNTEAFF. CDR3 DNA: TGCGCCAGCAGTGAGTCGTTAATGAACACTGAAGCTTTCTTT. This sequence joins TRBV10-2 and TRBJ1-1; D uncertain. Germline V gene sequence: CDR1 WSHSY, CDR2 SAAADI. With 0 bases removed from V and 0 bases from J, the gap between germline ends came to 5 bases. The CDR3 totals 14 residues.

CDR3 coding DNA: TGTGCCAGCAGCCCCGGACAGGAGAGAAGGGGCTACACCTTC. Protein: CASSPGQERRGYTF. V gene TRBV7-9 combines with J gene TRBJ1-2; the match to TRBD1 covers 7 bases. This CDR3 is built from 14 residues. Germline V CDR1 and CDR2: SEHNR, FQNEAQ (reference sequence). The ends lost 5 bases at V and 8 bases at J; junction bases unmatched: 11.

To note about this clone: Its ends do not fully match the called genes, so a read error is possible. Different DNA sequences within this sample yield the same CDR3. The J gene is TRBJ2-2, the V gene TRBV30; D perhaps matches TRBD1 (5 bases). This CDR3 comprises 13 residues. Germline CDR1 and CDR2: GTSNPN and SVGIG (reference sequence). The CDR3 region is CAKNERGTGELFF. CDR3 coding DNA: TGTGCCAAGAATGAAAGGGGCACCGGAGAGCTGTTTTTT. Looking up the rest from reference TRBV30 and TRBJ2-2 gives the full variable domain: SQTIHQWPATLVQPVGSPLSLECTVEGTSNPNLYWYRQAAGRGLQLLFYSVGIGQISSEVPQNLSASRPQDRQFILSSKKLLLSDSGFYLCAKNERGTGELFFGEGSRLTVL.

V gene TRBV9 combines with J gene TRBJ1-2; D possibly corresponds to TRBD1 (5 bases). Trimming removed 2 bases from V and 7 bases from J, with 18 bases in between. The CDR3 has 15 residues. Germline V lookup: CDR1 SGDLS, CDR2 YYNGEE. Here the CDR3 DNA reads TGTGCCAGCAGCGTTAATAGGGGCCCGCCGCCTGGCTACACCTTC. Protein: CASSVNRGPPPGYTF.

The V gene is TRBV7-9, the J gene TRBJ2-3; TRBD2 agrees at 9 bases. CDR1 SEHNR and CDR2 FQNEAQ come from the germline V gene (reference sequence). There are 16 residues in the CDR3. V lost 2 bases and J lost 5; bases outside the gene matches: 8. The CDR3 loop reads CASSLSGGRAKDTQYF. As DNA, the CDR3 is TGTGCCAGCAGCTTATCAGGCGGGAGGGCCAAAGATACGCAGTATTTT.

The J gene is TRBJ2-5, the V gene TRBV30, with 8 positions matching TRBD1. Germline CDR1 and CDR2: GTSNPN and SVGIG (reference sequence). The J segment lost 2 bases and the V segment lost 5 bases, leaving 16 bases of the junction unmatched. CDR3 length: 17 amino acids. This CDR3 is CAWGNPFRGQDQETQYF. The CDR3 nucleotides read TGTGCCTGGGGGAACCCCTTCAGGGGACAGGATCAAGAGACCCAGTACTTC.

This rearrangement joins TRBV30 to TRBJ2-1, with a weak D call TRBD1 (5 bases). This CDR3 has 11 amino acids. V lost 1 base and J lost 7, with 5 bases in between. The germline V gene has CDR1 GTSNPN and CDR2 SVGIG (reference sequence). The CDR3 nucleotides are TGTGCCTGGAGTGAGGGGAATGAGCAGTTCTTC. Residues: CAWSEGNEQFF.

V gene TRBV27 combines with J gene TRBJ1-5; no clear D. With 6 bases removed from V and 3 bases from J, the gap between germline ends came to 15 bases. The CDR3 is made up of 15 amino acids. Germline assignment: CDR1 MNHEY and CDR2 SMNVEV (reference sequence). CDR3 in amino acids: CASRGFEHSNQPQHF. CDR3 nucleotides: TGTGCCAGCAGGGGCTTCGAACACTCCAATCAGCCCCAGCATTTT.

The chain carries TRBV28 and TRBJ2-7, with 8 bases matching TRBD1. V was pared by 7 bases and J by 3 bases, with 8 bases of the junction left unmatched. The germline V gene has CDR1 MDHEN and CDR2 SYDVKM. CDR3 length: 14 residues. Written as DNA, the CDR3 is TGTGCCAGCACAGGGACAGGTTTCATCTACGAGCAGTACTTC. This encodes CASTGTGFIYEQYF.

The chain is built from TRBV30 and TRBJ2-1; 12 positions agree with TRBD2. This CDR3 has 12 residues. CDR1 and CDR2 from the germline V gene are GTSNPN and SVGIG (reference sequence). J lost 15 bases, V lost 3 bases, and 6 bases had no gene match. The CDR3 protein is CAWRRLAGGRFF. The CDR3 bases are TGTGCCTGGAGAAGGCTAGCGGGGGGGCGGTTCTTC.

V usage is TRBV10-1 and J usage is TRBJ2-1, with unresolved D. V was trimmed by 4 bases and J by 7 bases, leaving 17 bases between them. Germline values: CDR1 WNHNN, CDR2 SYGVQD (reference sequence). The CDR3 spans 15 residues. The chain's CDR3 is CASSVLASEQNEQFF. CDR3 in DNA: TGCGCCAGCAGTGTCCTTGCGTCGGAACAGAATGAGCAGTTCTTC.

The rearrangement uses TRBV18 and TRBJ2-5; 7 positions match TRBD1. With V trimmed by 3 bases and J by 3 bases, 7 bases remained unmatched. The CDR3 has 15 residues. Germline CDR1 and CDR2: KGHSH and LQKENI. CDR3 in amino acids: CASSPPGQRKETQYF. The DNA for the CDR3 is TGTGCCAGCTCACCGCCGGGACAGAGGAAAGAGACCCAGTACTTC.

This rearrangement joins TRBV4-1 to TRBJ2-7, with 11 bases identical to TRBD1. There are 15 residues in the CDR3. CDR1 and CDR2 from the germline V gene are MGHRA and YSYEKL. V lost 0 bases to trimming and J lost 6 bases; unmatched junction nucleotides: 4. The CDR3 reads CASSQERTGGSEQYF. As DNA, the CDR3 is TGCGCCAGCAGCCAAGAGCGGACAGGGGGCTCCGAGCAGTACTTC.

The genes are TRBV7-3 and TRBJ1-2; D remains ambiguous. CDR3 length equals 13 residues. Trimming took 4 bases from V and 4 from J, leaving 10 bases between them. Per germline, CDR1 SGHTA and CDR2 FQGTGA. CDR3 nucleotides: TGTGCCAGCAGCTCCTTGCGGTCCTATGGCTACACCTTC. Translated: CASSSLRSYGYTF.

The chain carries TRBV19 and TRBJ1-1; D is unclear. The V gene's germline CDR1 is LNHDA and CDR2 SQIVND (reference sequence). V was clipped by 4 bases and J by 6 bases, with 18 bases between them. The CDR3 consists of 15 residues. The CDR3 DNA is TGTGCCAGTAGTAGATTCGGGGAAACGGCCGCTGAAGCTTTCTTT. This gives the protein CASSRFGETAAEAFF.

The chain carries TRBV9 and TRBJ1-1; 8 bases agree with TRBD1. Germline V gene lookup returns CDR1 SGDLS and CDR2 YYNGEE. The junction had 3 bases not matched to a gene; V was cut back by 4 bases and J by 1 base. CDR3 length: 14 amino acids. The CDR3, as DNA: TGTGCCAGCAGCATAGGGACAGGGAACACTGAAGCTTTCTTT. Its translation: CASSIGTGNTEAFF.

The chain employs TRBV28 and TRBJ1-2; possible D gene TRBD1, 5 bases. Deletions cut 2 bases from V and 8 bases from J, with 18 bases between. Germline loops: CDR1 MDHEN, CDR2 SYDVKM. This CDR3 spans 15 amino acids. The CDR3 protein is CASSLGGLPSDGYTF. CDR3 in DNA: TGTGCCAGCAGTTTAGGGGGACTCCCCTCAGACGGCTACACCTTC.

The chain is built from TRBV7-9 and TRBJ1-3; perhaps TRBD1 as D (5 bases). The CDR3 is 15 amino acids. From germline, CDR1 is SEHNR and CDR2 FQNEAQ (reference sequence). V lost 3 bases, J lost 0 bases, and 9 bases lay in between. CDR3: CASSFDSRSGNTIYF. DNA for the CDR3: TGTGCCAGCAGCTTCGACAGCCGCTCTGGAAACACCATATATTTT.

The CDR3 region has the DNA TGTGCCAGCAGCACCCGGACAGGGGAGGGGGTTGGGAATGAGCAGTTCTTC. Translated: CASSTRTGEGVGNEQFF. The chain combines TRBV11-2 with TRBJ2-1; 9 nucleotides align to TRBD1. Germline V gene data show CDR1 as SGHAT and CDR2 as FQNNGV. CDR3 length: 17 amino acids. J was trimmed by 7 bases and V by 5 bases; bases with no gene match: 15.

In regard to this clone: Relative to the germline gene, one junction end is altered; a read error may explain this. This chain links TRBV19 with TRBJ1-4; D call uncertain. From germline, CDR1 is LNHDA and CDR2 SQIVND (reference sequence). The CDR3 is made up of 14 amino acids. CDR3 loop: CASSLDLEDEKLFF. The DNA for the CDR3 is TGTGCCAGTAGTCTAGACCTAGAAGATGAAAAACTGTTTTTT.

The chain joins TRBV7-2 to TRBJ1-3; D is possibly TRBD1 (5 bases). CDR3 length equals 14 residues. V was shortened by 6 bases and J by 3 bases, with 12 bases between the two germline ends. Germline assignment: CDR1 SGHTA and CDR2 FQGNSA. The CDR3 spells CASRVGLIGNTIYF. As DNA, the CDR3 is TGTGCCAGCAGGGTGGGGCTAATTGGAAACACCATATATTTT.